The subject of this entry is one T cell receptor beta chain. One entry per CDR3 protein, called by TCRdb with MiXCR from the RT-PCR reads. The table has more than 550,000 distinct CDR3 sequences, approximately 15% seen once; the top ten hold 3.6%. Germline V gene data show CDR1 as SGHVS and CDR2 as FQNEAQ. Trimming removed 5 bases from V and 10 bases from J, with 12 bases in between. The length of the CDR3 is 12 residues. The sequence derives from a female donor in good health, serving as a healthy control. This rearrangement joins TRBV7-8 to TRBJ2-1; D is ambiguous. The specimen was memory CD4+ T cells from blood. CDR3 residues: CASSPAMSEQFF. The CDR3 coding sequence is TGTGCCAGCAGCCCCGCAATGAGCGAGCAGTTCTTC.